The clone carrying this T cell receptor (beta chain) was detected a few times. Its antigen is unknown. Treatment given: roughly 18 received Ad26.COV2.S at low or high dose, single or two shots; roughly 5 received placebo; per-sample allocation not given. Repertoires come from day 63 after the first vaccine or placebo injection. The table came from immunoSEQ multiplex PCR; TCRdb's copy has only in-frame clones and leaves some out. The table records about 680,000 clones, roughly nine tenths of them present only once. The data were taken from a study of Ad26.COV2.S vaccination and SARS-CoV-2 variants. There are 15 residues in the CDR3. V was shortened by 2 bases and J by 3 bases, with 13 bases between the two germline ends. Germline lookup yields CDR1 KGHDR and CDR2 SFDVKD. Study-level results: Total responses of T cells may have been underestimated by the analyses of TCR breadth and depth.

The source is a person between 18 and 60 years old who received the Ad26.COV2.S COVID-19 vaccine or a placebo. V and J are TRBV24-1 and TRBJ2-7; tentatively, D is TRBD2 (5 bases). The sequencing used peripheral blood, collected in a trial of Ad26.COV2.S vaccine versus placebo. CDR3 in amino acids: CATSDSRQGSYEQYF. For the CDR3, the DNA is TGTGCCACCAGTGATTCTCGACAAGGGAGCTACGAGCAGTACTTC.